What follows are 2 T cell receptor beta chains derived from one specimen sequenced in a study of glioma-infiltrating T cells after dendritic cell vaccination. Produced via immunoSEQ multiplex PCR; TCRdb's table is partial and in-frame only. Found here are about 20,000 clones, 79% of them singletons; the top ten hold roughly 35%. The starting material was blood, obtained before dendritic cell vaccination. Every receptor here comes from a human donor with glioblastoma.

Regarding this clone: Other nucleotide sequences in the sample specify the same CDR3. The rearrangement uses TRBV7-9 and TRBJ2-1; no reliable D call. The CDR3 is made up of 13 amino acids. The germline V gene encodes CDR1 SEHNR and CDR2 FQNEAQ (reference sequence). Trimming took off 0 bases at V and 4 bases at J, with 4 bases between the two ends. CDR3 sequence (DNA): TGTGCCAGCAGCTTAGCGGAGTACAATGAGCAGTTCTTC. As protein: CASSLAEYNEQFF.

The chain recombines TRBV11-3 with TRBJ2-7; D might be TRBD2 (5 bases). Deletions cut 4 bases from V and 2 bases from J, with 12 bases between. This CDR3 region has 14 residues. From germline, CDR1 is SGHNT and CDR2 YENEEA. In DNA form, the CDR3 reads TGTGCCAGCAGCTCGCCAGCGGACCCCTACGAGCAGTACTTC. It codes for CASSSPADPYEQYF. Full variable domain (remainder filled in from reference TRBV11-3 and TRBJ2-7): EAGVVQSPRYKIIEKKQPVAFWCNPISGHNTLYWYLQNLGQGPELLIRYENEEAVDDSQLPKDRFSAERLKGVDSTLKIQPAELGDSAVYLCASSSPADPYEQYFGPGTRLTVT.